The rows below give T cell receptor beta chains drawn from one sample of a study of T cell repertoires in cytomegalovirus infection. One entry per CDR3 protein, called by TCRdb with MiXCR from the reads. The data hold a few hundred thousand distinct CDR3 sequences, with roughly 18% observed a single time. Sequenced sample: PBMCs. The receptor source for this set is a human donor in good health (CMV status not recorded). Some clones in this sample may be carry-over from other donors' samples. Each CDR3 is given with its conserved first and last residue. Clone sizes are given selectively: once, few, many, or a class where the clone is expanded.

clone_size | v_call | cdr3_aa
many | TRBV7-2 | CASTLQLENTEAFF
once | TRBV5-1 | CASSVTSGRAHEEFF
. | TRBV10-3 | CASVPTQGYEQYF
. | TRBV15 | CATSRKWNEQFF
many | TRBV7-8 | CASSSNNRGRYEQYF
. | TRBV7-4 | CASSNSGSSTDTQYF
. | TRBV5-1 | CASSAQPQGTEQFF
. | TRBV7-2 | CASSLEQGTSGYTF
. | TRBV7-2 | CASSVGPTVNTEAFF
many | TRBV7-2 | CASSSQTGHTDTQYF
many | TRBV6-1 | CASTRVSEAFF
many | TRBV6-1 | CASSPRQGSLATNEKLFF
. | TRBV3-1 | CASSQAGSSGANVLTF
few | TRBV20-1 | CSAEDRGSNEKLFF
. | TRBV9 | CASSVGGLETQYF
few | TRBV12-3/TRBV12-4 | CASSQGSVYEQYF
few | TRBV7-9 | CASSYKGMNTEAFF
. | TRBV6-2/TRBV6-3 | CASKSSGISTDTQYF
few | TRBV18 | CASSLNPPRNNQPQHF
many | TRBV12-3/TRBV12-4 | CASSPGTREAFF
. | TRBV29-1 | CSGGTGENYGYTF
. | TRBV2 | CASSDFVAAFF
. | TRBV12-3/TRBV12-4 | CASSGLAGALSDTQYF
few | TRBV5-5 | CASSLVPGSNEQFF
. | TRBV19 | CASSIGGTGALGAFF
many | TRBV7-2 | CASSSLADTQYF
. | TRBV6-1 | CASSRGQGTGYTF
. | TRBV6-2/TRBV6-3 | CASSYRRYEQYF
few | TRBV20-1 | CSALAGGYEQYF
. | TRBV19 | CASTLGGLAAGELFF
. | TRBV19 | CASGPAGGPRPQHF
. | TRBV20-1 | CSARDSGEGYEQYF